This TCR beta chain was captured in a study of early T cells in non-severe SARS-CoV-2 infection. TCRdb reprocessed the 5' RACE reads via MiXCR and lists one record per CDR3 protein. In the table there are under 70,000 distinct CDR3 sequences, about 6% of which are singletons. The germline V gene encodes CDR1 MDHEN and CDR2 SYDVKM. The CDR3 extends over 13 amino acids. V lost 4 bases to trimming and J lost 1 base, with 8 bases between them. The TCR originated in an adult who was a healthcare worker with PCR-confirmed SARS-CoV-2 infection or an uninfected control (not recorded which). The V call is TRBV28, the J call TRBJ2-7; D is unresolved. Here the sequenced sample was whole blood, taken at baseline. The CDR3 spells CASSSGDSYEQYF. CDR3 sequence (DNA): TGTGCCAGCAGTTCGGGTGATTCCTACGAGCAGTACTTC. Together with reference TRBV28 and TRBJ2-7, the CDR3 gives the full variable domain: DVKVTQSSRYLVKRTGEKVFLECVQDMDHENMFWYRQDPGLGLRLIYFSYDVKMKEKGDIPEGYSVSREKKERFSLILESASTNQTSMYLCASSSGDSYEQYFGPGTRLTVT.